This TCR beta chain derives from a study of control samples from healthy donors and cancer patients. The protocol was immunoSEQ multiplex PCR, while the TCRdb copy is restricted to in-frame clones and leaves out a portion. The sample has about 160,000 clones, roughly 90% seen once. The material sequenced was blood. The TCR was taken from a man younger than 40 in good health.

CDR3 nucleotide sequence: TGTGCCAGCTCACCCTCCAGGTCCGGGAATTCACCCCTCCACTTT. Protein: CASSPSRSGNSPLHF. The rearrangement links TRBV18 to TRBJ1-6; D not certain. V gave up 3 bases and J gave up 7 bases, with 13 bases separating them. CDR1 KGHSH and CDR2 LQKENI come from the germline V gene. The CDR3 extends over 15 amino acids.